The clone carrying this T cell receptor (beta chain) was seen at least ten times. No antigen is known for it. TCRdb reanalysed the multiplex PCR reads using MiXCR and keeps one entry per CDR3 protein. This table has about 230,000 distinct CDR3 sequences, roughly 30% appearing once. The data are from a study of breast tumors, draining lymph nodes, adjacent tissues. General study points: The lymph node origin of tumor T cells was framed as consistent with a hypothesis, not demonstrated. Findings are consistent with lymph node origin and intratumoral expansion of most tumor T cells. Compared with lymph nodes, tumors were less diverse; compared with nontumor tissue, more. Luminal-like breast cancer showed significantly greater tumor-nontumor repertoire similarity than basal-like breast cancer did.

The lymph nodes were axillary draining lymph nodes from breast cancer patients. V was shortened by 3 bases and J by 0 bases, with 12 bases between the two germline ends. Per the germline V gene, CDR1 is SNHLY and CDR2 is FYNNEI. The CDR3 has 15 amino acids. The receptor's source is a female donor with breast cancer. Some clones in this sample may be carry-over from other donors' samples. The sequencing sample was made of axillary lymph node tissue. V is TRBV2 and J is TRBJ2-7, with D possibly being TRBD2 (5 bases). The CDR3 DNA reads as TGTGCCAGCAGTGAGCTGTCGGGAAGCTCCTACGAGCAGTACTTC. It yields the protein CASSELSGSSYEQYF.